Below are 19 T cell receptor beta chains sequenced from a single sample in a study of T cells in Graves' hyperthyroidism and ophthalmopathy. TCR beta CDR3 regions were amplified from RNA transcripts. The HTBI primer set drove a first-round RT-PCR of the TCR CDR3. TCRdb passed the multiplex PCR reads through MiXCR, listing each CDR3 protein once. Here the sample spans around 350,000 distinct CDR3 sequences, less than 15% being singletons. Sequencing used blood. The source of these receptors is a woman between 18 and 30 years old with Graves' hyperthyroidism.

In this sample, this clonotype turned up many times. The V gene is TRBV7-9, the J gene TRBJ2-5; tentatively, D is TRBD2 (6 bases). The CDR3 has 16 residues. Germline assignment: CDR1 SEHNR and CDR2 FQNEAQ (reference sequence). V gave up 4 bases and J gave up 9 bases, with 24 bases separating them. The CDR3 here is CASSSTRPSGSGAQYF. Here the CDR3 DNA reads TGTGCCAGCAGCTCGACTAGGCCGTCAGGGTCCGGGGCCCAGTACTTC.

The chain joins TRBV24-1 to TRBJ2-5; TRBD2 is a possible D gene (7 bases). V was cut by 4 bases and J by 4 bases, with 15 bases left in between. The CDR3 has 15 amino acids. Germline assignment: CDR1 KGHDR and CDR2 SFDVKD. Here the CDR3 reads CATSDPRGAAETQYF. Here the CDR3 DNA reads TGTGCCACCAGTGACCCTCGGGGGGCGGCAGAGACCCAGTACTTC.

V usage is TRBV10-3 and J usage is TRBJ1-3, with D uncertain. Germline V CDR1 and CDR2: ENHRY, SYGVKD. Trimming shortened V by 10 bases and J by 2 bases, and 12 bases separated the two germline ends. The CDR3 runs 13 residues. The CDR3 bases are TGTGCCACCTGGACGCGCGCTGGAAACACCATATATTTT. Translated: CATWTRAGNTIYF.

This clonotype appeared many times. The rearrangement joins TRBV7-2 to TRBJ2-1, with a possible D match to TRBD1 (6 bases). Trimming pared 5 bases from V and 5 bases from J, leaving 25 bases between. This CDR3 contains 18 residues. Germline values: CDR1 SGHTA, CDR2 FQGNSA. For the CDR3, the DNA is TGTGCCAGCAGCGACAAGGGTCCCCTAGTGGGGGCCCACAATGAGCAGTTCTTC. It yields the protein CASSDKGPLVGAHNEQFF.

The chain uses TRBV20-1 and TRBJ1-5; 7 bases match TRBD1. In germline, CDR1 is DFQATT, CDR2 SNEGSKA (reference sequence). V was clipped by 6 bases and J by 5 bases; unmatched bases: 7. The CDR3 spans 13 residues. The CDR3 nucleotides read TGCAGTGCCGGCTTCCAGGGGGATCAGCCCCAGCATTTT. The encoded protein is CSAGFQGDQPQHF.

This clonotype came up many times. This chain uses TRBV7-2 with TRBJ2-3, with 8 bases aligning to TRBD1. With 6 bases clipped from V and 5 bases from J, the junction kept 10 bases outside the gene matches. The CDR3 sequence is 15 residues long. The V gene's germline CDR1 is SGHTA and CDR2 FQGNSA. As DNA, the CDR3 is TGTGCCAGCAGGGACGGGACAGGTTTTAGAGATACGCAGTATTTT. Protein product: CASRDGTGFRDTQYF. Drawing the rest from reference TRBV7-2 and TRBJ2-3, the complete variable domain is GAGVSQSPSNKVTEKGKDVELRCDPISGHTALYWYRQSLGQGLEFLIYFQGNSAPDKSGLPSDRFSAERTGGSVSTLTIQRTQQEDSAVYLCASRDGTGFRDTQYFGPGTRLTVL.

This clonotype was observed at least ten times. This rearrangement joins TRBV2 to TRBJ1-1; D possibly corresponds to TRBD1 (5 bases). The V end was cut by 1 base, the J end by 1 base, with 13 bases between. Germline-derived CDR1 and CDR2 are SNHLY and FYNNEI. There are 16 residues in the CDR3. CDR3 loop: CASSEEGWTPNTEAFF. The DNA for the CDR3 is TGTGCCAGCAGTGAAGAGGGTTGGACACCGAACACTGAAGCTTTCTTT.

The chain couples TRBV19 to TRBJ2-1; D is undetermined. The germline V gene encodes CDR1 LNHDA and CDR2 SQIVND (reference sequence). Between the trimmed V and J ends, which lost 4 bases and 12 bases, there was a span of 13 bases. The CDR3 runs to 12 residues. In DNA form, the CDR3 reads TGTGCCAGTAGTACCACCCTTGTAGGGCAGTTCTTC. This codes for CASSTTLVGQFF.

The table lists this clonotype with many counts. The rearrangement uses TRBV6-1 and TRBJ2-3, with TRBD2 matching over 13 bases. The CDR3 loop spans 14 amino acids. Germline V gene data show CDR1 as MNHNS and CDR2 as SASEGT. The J segment lost 5 bases and the V segment lost 8 bases, leaving 4 bases of the junction unmatched. In nucleotides, the CDR3 is TGTGCCAGCGTACTAGCGGGAGGGCGAGATACGCAGTATTTT. This sequence encodes CASVLAGGRDTQYF.

This clonotype has ten or more counts. V and J are TRBV6-1 and TRBJ2-3; TRBD2 matches at 8 bases. The J segment lost 6 bases and the V segment lost 5 bases, leaving 7 bases of the junction unmatched. CDR3 length equals 14 residues. Per the germline V gene, CDR1 is MNHNS and CDR2 is SASEGT. CDR3 sequence: CASSSGGGLDTQYF. DNA of the CDR3: TGTGCCAGCAGTTCGGGCGGGGGGCTGGATACGCAGTATTTT.

This clonotype was seen ten or more times. The V gene is TRBV6-1, the J gene TRBJ2-7; D gene uncertain. The germline gives CDR1 MNHNS, CDR2 SASEGT. CDR3 length: 14 amino acids. Trimming cost V 3 bases and J 3 bases, with 12 bases left between them. DNA for the CDR3: TGTGCCAGCAGTGAGGGTCCTTCCCTCTACGAGCAGTACTTC. It translates to CASSEGPSLYEQYF.

The genes are TRBV6-1 and TRBJ2-7; possibly TRBD1 for D (5 bases). CDR1 and CDR2 from the germline V gene are MNHNS and SASEGT. The CDR3 sequence is 14 residues long. V lost 6 bases, J lost 2 bases, and 14 bases lay in between. The CDR3 DNA follows: TGTGCCAGCAGGAATCACAGGTTTCCCTACGAGCAGTACTTC. Amino acid sequence: CASRNHRFPYEQYF.

A note on this clonotype: A much bigger clone sits one base away, suggesting this may be a read error. The gene calls are TRBV27 and TRBJ1-6; D gene unclear. The CDR3 runs to 14 residues. The germline CDR1 and CDR2 sequences are MNHEY and SMNVEV (reference sequence). CDR3 in DNA: TGTGCCAGCAGTTCGGGTGTTCTAAGATCACCCCCCCACTTT. Protein product: CASSSGVLRSPPHF.

This clonotype was counted a few times. This could be a read error, since a much larger clone is one nucleotide away. This rearrangement joins TRBV28 to TRBJ2-3; 7 bases are a match to TRBD2. The length of the CDR3 is 15 residues. Germline CDR1 is MDHEN and CDR2 is SYDVKM. V trimming: 5 bases; J trimming: 4 bases; junction bases outside the gene matches: 9. CDR3 region: CASSLAATSADTQYF. CDR3 nucleotide sequence: TGTGCCAGCAGTCTAGCGGCCACTAGCGCAGATACGCAGTATTTT.

The table lists this clonotype with many counts. The chain links TRBV29-1 to TRBJ2-7; 9 positions agree with TRBD1. Germline loops: CDR1 SQVTM, CDR2 ANQGSEA. The CDR3 contains 12 residues. The J segment lost 2 bases and the V segment lost 6 bases, leaving 2 bases of the junction unmatched. The CDR3 sequence is CSVGQGTYEQYF. As DNA, the CDR3 is TGCAGCGTGGGACAGGGAACCTACGAGCAGTACTTC.

This clonotype was observed at least ten times. The J gene is TRBJ1-1, the V gene TRBV20-1, with D hard to call. CDR1 and CDR2 from the germline V gene are DFQATT and SNEGSKA (reference sequence). CDR3 length: 12 amino acids. V was trimmed by 0 bases and J by 8 bases, leaving 10 bases between them. CDR3 sequence reads: CSARDGEGEAFF. The CDR3 nucleotides are TGCAGTGCTAGAGATGGGGAGGGAGAAGCTTTCTTT.

This clonotype was counted a few times. V and J are TRBV9 and TRBJ2-5; tentatively, D is TRBD1 or TRBD2 (5 bases each). Deletions cut 0 bases from V and 1 base from J, with 10 bases between. This CDR3 region has 15 residues. Per the germline V gene, CDR1 is SGDLS and CDR2 is YYNGEE. The CDR3 DNA reads TGTGCCAGCAGCGTAGAAGAGGGGTTCCAAGAGACCCAGTACTTC. Translating gives CASSVEEGFQETQYF. Together with reference TRBV9 and TRBJ2-5, the CDR3 gives the full variable domain: DSGVTQTPKHLITATGQRVTLRCSPRSGDLSVYWYQQSLDQGLQFLIQYYNGEERAKGNILERFSAQQFPDLHSELNLSSLELGDSALYFCASSVEEGFQETQYFGPGTRLLVL.

This clonotype was observed at least ten times. This chain links TRBV11-1 with TRBJ2-7; D is unresolved. Germline V gene data show CDR1 as SGHAT and CDR2 as FQDESV (reference sequence). This CDR3 spans 16 amino acids. The V gene lost 2 bases and the J gene lost 0 bases, with 14 bases spanning the gap. The CDR3 loop is CASSLRLAESSYEQYF. CDR3 DNA: TGTGCCAGCAGCTTAAGGTTGGCTGAGAGCTCCTACGAGCAGTACTTC.

As regards this clonotype: A much larger clone is a single base away; this may be a read error. V usage is TRBV6-5 and J usage is TRBJ1-1; a possible D gene is TRBD1 (6 bases). CDR3 size: 16 residues. V was pared by 0 bases and J by 3 bases, with 14 bases between. Germline V gene lookup returns CDR1 MNHEY and CDR2 SVGAGI. CDR3 protein: CASSYSGGRSDTEAFF. For the CDR3, the DNA is TGTGCCAGCAGTTACTCGGGGGGCCGAAGTGACACTGAAGCTTTCTTT.